This entry lists 22 T cell receptor beta chains sequenced from one sample in a study of blood T cell repertoires in COVID-19. Data came from immunoSEQ multiplex PCR; TCRdb stores just in-frame clones and leaves some out. The data hold roughly 100,000 clones, with approximately 89% observed a single time. Sequencing was done on a sample of peripheral blood. These receptors originate from an elderly woman in a cohort sampled during active COVID-19.

This clone was counted once. The V gene is TRBV5-6, the J gene TRBJ2-5; TRBD2 aligns across 10 bases. This CDR3 has 14 amino acids. After removal of 1 base from V and 5 bases from J, the junction contained 2 bases not matched to a gene. Looked up from germline, CDR1 is SGHDT and CDR2 is YYEEEE. The CDR3 here is CASSLPAGGETQYF. The DNA of the CDR3 is TGTGCCAGCAGCTTGCCAGCGGGGGGGGAGACCCAGTACTTC. Looking up the rest from reference TRBV5-6 and TRBJ2-5 gives the full variable domain: DAGVTQSPTHLIKTRGQQVTLRCSPKSGHDTVSWYQQALGQGPQFIFQYYEEEERQRGNFPDRFSGHQFPNYSSELNVNALLLGDSALYLCASSLPAGGETQYFGPGTRLLVL.

This chain joins TRBV19 and TRBJ2-3, with 10 bases that match TRBD2. This CDR3 has 15 residues. Trimming took 4 bases from V and 4 from J; bases not matched to a gene: 5. CDR1 is LNHDA, CDR2 SQIVND, per germline (reference sequence). The CDR3 sequence is CASSRASGGADTQYF. The CDR3 region has the DNA TGTGCCAGTAGTAGGGCTAGCGGGGGCGCAGATACGCAGTATTTT.

The chain carries TRBV6-5 and TRBJ2-1; no clear D gene. V lost 7 bases and J lost 2, with 12 bases in between. The CDR3 sequence is 14 residues long. Germline V CDR1 and CDR2: MNHEY, SVGAGI. The CDR3 DNA is TGTGCCAGCACCCCATTCGAGACCTACAATGAGCAGTTCTTC. Amino acids: CASTPFETYNEQFF.

V gene TRBV10-1 combines with J gene TRBJ2-7, with D possibly being TRBD1 (6 bases). Germline V lookup: CDR1 WNHNN, CDR2 SYGVQD (reference sequence). The CDR3 is made up of 15 amino acids. V was cut by 0 bases and J by 2 bases, with 11 bases left in between. The CDR3, as DNA: TGCGCCAGCAGTGAGTCGCAGGACAGAACCTACGAGCAGTACTTC. This codes for CASSESQDRTYEQYF.

The chain joins TRBV10-3 to TRBJ2-1; 10 nucleotides match TRBD1. The V gene end was trimmed by 10 bases and the J gene end by 5 bases; junction bases not matched to a gene: 8. This CDR3 has 14 residues. The germline CDR1 and CDR2 sequences are ENHRY and SYGVKD. CDR3 bases: TGTGCCACGAGGGGGACAGGGGCTAACAATGAGCAGTTCTTC. Its protein product is CATRGTGANNEQFF.

The rearrangement uses TRBV19 and TRBJ1-2, with a possible D match to TRBD1 (5 bases). This CDR3 region has 15 residues. The germline V gene has CDR1 LNHDA and CDR2 SQIVND (reference sequence). V shed 10 bases and J shed 7 bases, with 25 bases lying between them. The CDR3 loop is CATSAQAGAFTGYTF. The CDR3 region has the DNA TGTGCCACCTCCGCCCAAGCTGGGGCATTTACTGGCTACACCTTC.

The V gene is TRBV19, the J gene TRBJ1-1; a weak D match, TRBD1 (6 bases). Trimming removed 6 bases at V and 1 base at J, with 15 bases between. The CDR3 sequence is 15 residues long. From germline, CDR1 is LNHDA and CDR2 SQIVND (reference sequence). CDR3 in amino acids: CASRQGFSGNTEAFF. CDR3 sequence (DNA): TGTGCCAGTAGACAGGGTTTCTCTGGGAACACTGAAGCTTTCTTT.

The chain recombines TRBV11-3 with TRBJ2-3; TRBD2 aligns across 7 bases. Unmatched junction bases numbered 5, after V lost 3 bases and J lost 2 bases. Germline CDR1 and CDR2: SGHNT and YENEEA. The CDR3 extends over 15 amino acids. In DNA, the CDR3 is TGTGCCAGCAGCTTTGGCGGGGGAAACACAGATACGCAGTATTTT. This translates into CASSFGGGNTDTQYF. The variable domain in full, with the rest retrieved from reference TRBV11-3 and TRBJ2-3, is EAGVVQSPRYKIIEKKQPVAFWCNPISGHNTLYWYLQNLGQGPELLIRYENEEAVDDSQLPKDRFSAERLKGVDSTLKIQPAELGDSAVYLCASSFGGGNTDTQYFGPGTRLTVL.

This clone was counted once. J is TRBJ1-5 and V is TRBV29-1, with 7 bases that match TRBD1. Germline CDR1 reads SQVTM; CDR2 reads ANQGSEA. With V trimmed by 4 bases and J by 2 bases, 8 bases remained unmatched. This CDR3 is built from 15 residues. CDR3 DNA: TGCAGCGTTGTCGCGACCGGGACAGGCAATCAGCCCCAGCATTTT. Protein product: CSVVATGTGNQPQHF.

The V gene is TRBV24-1, the J gene TRBJ2-1; D may be TRBD1 (6 bases). CDR1 is KGHDR, CDR2 SFDVKD, per germline. The CDR3 extends over 17 amino acids. Trimming pared 5 bases from V and 5 bases from J, leaving 21 bases between. CDR3 in amino acids: CATSGRTPGHLDNEQFF. As DNA, the CDR3 is TGTGCCACCAGTGGGCGGACTCCGGGACACCTAGACAATGAGCAGTTCTTC.

This chain joins TRBV18 and TRBJ2-2, with D perhaps matching TRBD1 (5 bases). CDR1 is KGHSH and CDR2 is LQKENI in the germline V gene. V was pared by 3 bases and J by 5 bases, with 22 bases between. This CDR3 has 18 amino acids. The CDR3 DNA reads as TGTGCCAGCTCACCCGATACCCCAATGGCAGGGCGAACCGGGGAGCTGTTTTTT. Its protein is CASSPDTPMAGRTGELFF.

The gene calls are TRBV11-2 and TRBJ2-3, with 9 bases lining up with TRBD2. Germline CDR1 and CDR2: SGHAT and FQNNGV. The CDR3 is made up of 17 amino acids. The V gene end was trimmed by 0 bases and the J gene end by 2 bases; junction bases not matched to a gene: 6. DNA of the CDR3: TGTGCCAGCAGCTTAGACGGCGGGGGGGGCAACACAGATACGCAGTATTTT. Translation gives CASSLDGGGGNTDTQYF.

V usage is TRBV5-1 and J usage is TRBJ2-2; possibly TRBD1 for D (5 bases). Germline CDR1 reads SGHRS; CDR2 reads YFSETQ. Trimming took 4 bases from V and 2 from J, leaving 27 bases between them. The CDR3 is 20 amino acids. In nucleotides, the CDR3 is TGCGCCAGCAGCCCGACAGTAACAAGTACATCCTTCCGAAACACCGGGGAGCTGTTTTTT. Translating gives CASSPTVTSTSFRNTGELFF.

The DNA of the CDR3 is TGTGCTAGTGGTTGGGAGGCCGGAGGGTCGGAACTGTTTTTT. Translated, it gives CASGWEAGGSELFF. J is TRBJ1-4 and V is TRBV12-5; D unclear. From germline, CDR1 is LGHNT and CDR2 FRNRAP. This CDR3 spans 14 amino acids. V was trimmed by 4 bases and J by 12 bases, leaving 18 bases between them.

The chain joins TRBV18 to TRBJ2-7; 14 bases match TRBD2. Germline trimming cut 6 bases from V and 7 bases from J; bases unmatched to any gene: 8. The CDR3 covers 15 residues. Germline V gene lookup returns CDR1 KGHSH and CDR2 LQKENI. This CDR3 is CASSRGLAGEGEQYF. The CDR3 DNA follows: TGTGCCAGCTCTCGGGGACTAGCGGGAGAAGGAGAGCAGTACTTC.

The rearrangement uses TRBV28 and TRBJ2-5, with 7 bases fitting TRBD1. Germline V gene sequence: CDR1 MDHEN, CDR2 SYDVKM. Trimming cost V 5 bases and J 7 bases; bases outside gene matches: 13. This CDR3 spans 15 amino acids. CDR3 amino acids: CASSPGKGAWVTQYF. CDR3 coding DNA: TGTGCCAGCAGTCCCGGCAAGGGGGCGTGGGTGACCCAGTACTTC.

This chain uses TRBV30 with TRBJ1-1; no definite D call. Germline V gives CDR1 GTSNPN, CDR2 SVGIG (reference sequence). The CDR3 runs 13 residues. Trimming shortened V by 3 bases and J by 1 base, and 9 bases separated the two germline ends. The CDR3 sequence is CAWRRGANTEAFF. For the CDR3, the DNA is TGTGCCTGGAGACGGGGTGCGAACACTGAAGCTTTCTTT.

This chain uses TRBV24-1 with TRBJ2-5; 8 nucleotides agree with TRBD1. The CDR3 loop spans 15 amino acids. Germline V lookup: CDR1 KGHDR, CDR2 SFDVKD. J lost 3 bases, V lost 3 bases, and 5 bases had no gene match. CDR3: CATSDRTGTKETQYF. CDR3 nucleotides: TGTGCCACCAGTGATCGGACAGGGACCAAAGAGACCCAGTACTTC.

The V and J genes are TRBV5-8 and TRBJ2-5; 9 positions agree with TRBD2. V dropped 0 bases and J dropped 4; count of bases not matched to a gene: 10. The CDR3 runs to 17 residues. Germline V gene sequence: CDR1 SGHTS, CDR2 YDEGEE. The CDR3 protein is CASSLGLAGSSTETQYF. The CDR3 bases are TGTGCCAGCAGCTTGGGTCTAGCGGGGTCTTCCACAGAGACCCAGTACTTC.

The chain joins TRBV7-9 to TRBJ1-1; tentatively, D is TRBD1 (5 bases). Trimming pared 5 bases from V and 6 bases from J, leaving 16 bases between. Germline loops: CDR1 SEHNR, CDR2 FQNEAQ (reference sequence). The CDR3 totals 14 residues. For the CDR3, the DNA is TGTGCCAGCAGCCAAGACAGACTCAGCGCTGAAGCTTTCTTT. This codes for CASSQDRLSAEAFF. Supplemented by reference TRBV7-9 and TRBJ1-1, the full variable domain reads DTGVSQNPRHKITKRGQNVTFRCDPISEHNRLYWYRQTLGQGPEFLTYFQNEAQLEKSRLLSDRFSAERPKGSFSTLEIQRTEQGDSAMYLCASSQDRLSAEAFFGQGTRLTVV.

The chain is built from TRBV5-1 and TRBJ1-4, with D hard to call. Germline CDR1 and CDR2: SGHRS and YFSETQ. Trimming removed 2 bases from V and 8 bases from J, with 19 bases in between. The CDR3 has 16 residues. Here the CDR3 reads CASSFEGTVAGEKLFF. The CDR3 bases are TGCGCCAGCAGCTTTGAGGGTACCGTGGCGGGCGAAAAACTGTTTTTT.

This sequence joins TRBV28 and TRBJ1-5; the match to TRBD1 covers 9 bases. V trimming: 5 bases; J trimming: 6 bases; junction bases outside the gene matches: 14. The CDR3 extends over 17 amino acids. CDR1 is MDHEN and CDR2 is SYDVKM in the germline V gene. Written as DNA, the CDR3 is TGTGCCAGCAGTCTCCTTGGGACAGGGTTAATACGTCAGCCCCAGCATTTT. Translating it yields CASSLLGTGLIRQPQHF.